This is a list of T cell receptor beta chains from one sample in a study of blood T cell repertoires in COVID-19. The assay was immunoSEQ multiplex PCR, and TCRdb's table has in-frame clones only and misses some. The table lists over 200,000 clones, approximately 84% of them singletons, with 1.5% to 2% in the top ten. Sequencing was done on a sample of peripheral blood. The receptors originated from a man aged 35 to 55 with active or convalescent COVID-19. Each CDR3 is given with its conserved first and last residue. The order of the fields is V gene, CDR3 protein.

>TRBV27
CASSFASLYEQYF
>TRBV28
CASSSPGSTDTQYF
>TRBV2
CASSAYRRANTEAFF
>TRBV2
CASKLAGDNEQFF
>TRBV27
CASSPRSLNSNQPQHF
>TRBV9
CASSGISGGDNEQFF
>TRBV15
CATSAGLAGGWSEQFF
>TRBV5-1
CASSLGHLYGYTF
>TRBV4-1
CASSQYPTGANTEAFF
>TRBV7-9
CASSPLGGRDSPLHF
>TRBV3-1/TRBV3-2
CASSPGGVGYGYTF
>TRBV29-1
CSAQGVGEQYF
>TRBV5-5
CASSLGPRDRRLYGYTF
>TRBV5-1
CASSIYRTASSYEQYF
>TRBV30
CAYSPGQLNQPQHF
>TRBV15
CATSSRRTSYPWGFRNEQFF